The clone carrying this T cell receptor beta chain was seen repeatedly, ten times or more. TCR beta CDR3 regions were amplified from RNA. The HTBI primer set drove a first-round RT-PCR of the TCR CDR3. From the multiplex PCR reads, TCRdb called clonotypes with MiXCR, one entry per CDR3 protein. The data show nearly 250,000 distinct CDR3 sequences, with around 15% seen just once and approximately 30% held by the top ten. The data were taken from a study of T cells in Graves' hyperthyroidism and ophthalmopathy. Study-wide context: The blood sample was taken at first diagnosis, before treatment began.

The CDR3 length is 13 residues. The V gene's germline CDR1 is ENHRY and CDR2 SYGVKD. With 8 bases removed from V and 0 bases from J, the gap between germline ends came to 8 bases. The genes are TRBV10-3 and TRBJ1-5, with a tentative D call TRBD1 (5 bases). This TCR came from a woman aged 18-35 years with Graves' ophthalmopathy. Sequencing input: blood. The CDR3 nucleotides are TGTGCCATCGGGGGAGGTAGCAATCAGCCCCAGCATTTT. As protein: CAIGGGSNQPQHF.